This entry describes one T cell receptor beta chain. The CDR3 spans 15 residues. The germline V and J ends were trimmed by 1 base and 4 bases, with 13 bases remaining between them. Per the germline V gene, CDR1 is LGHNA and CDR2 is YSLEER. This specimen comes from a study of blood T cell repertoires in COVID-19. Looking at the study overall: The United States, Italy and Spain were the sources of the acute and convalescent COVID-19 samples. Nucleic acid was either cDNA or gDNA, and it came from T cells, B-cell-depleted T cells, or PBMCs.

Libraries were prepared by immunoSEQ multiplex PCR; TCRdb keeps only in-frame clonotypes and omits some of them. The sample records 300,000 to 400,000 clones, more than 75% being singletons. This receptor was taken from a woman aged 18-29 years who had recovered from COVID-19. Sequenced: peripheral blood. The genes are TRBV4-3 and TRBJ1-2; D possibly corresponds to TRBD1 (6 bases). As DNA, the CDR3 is TGCGCCAGCAGCCAAGGGAAGGGACACATCTATGGCTACACCTTC. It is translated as CASSQGKGHIYGYTF.